This T cell receptor delta chain comes out of a study of gamma-delta chains in newborns, infants, children. Study background: Microbial exposure reportedly drives polyclonal innate γδ T cell expansion after birth.

TCRdb called clones anew from the reads with CATT. The sample records roughly 3,000 delta-chain clones, around 2.5% being singletons. CDR1 and CDR2 from the germline V gene are GEAIGNYY and EKD. Germline trimming cut 3 bases from V and 2 bases from J; bases unmatched to any gene: 8. The CDR3 consists of 17 residues. By its share, this clone is large (0.1 to 1%). The identical CDR3 is also encoded by other nucleotide sequences in the sample. Sample: blood. This sequence joins TRDV2 and TRDJ1; the match to TRDD3 covers 13 bases. The receptor was isolated from a child who was a newborn, infant or young child, either healthy, febrile or measles-vaccinated (not recorded which). This CDR3 is CACDELGDTRNTDKLIF. The CDR3 coding sequence is TGTGCCTGTGACGAACTGGGGGATACGCGTAATACCGATAAACTCATCTTT.